Below are 9 T cell receptor beta chains sequenced from a single sample in a study of naive and memory T cell subsets. General study findings and limits: Naive repertoires, especially CD8, held a few larger clonotypes, possibly memory cells re-expressing CD45RA.

These receptors have no identified antigens. Two oligonucleotides, mixed equimolar, formed the beta constant-region primer covering TRBC1 and TRBC2. Nested alpha and beta constant-region primers with the SP2 primer drove four PCR rounds on ligated cDNA. TCRdb re-called the UMI-ligation and nested PCR reads with MiXCR, one entry per CDR3 protein. The table lists about 140,000 distinct CDR3 sequences, 15% to 20% of them singletons. Input material: naive CD8+ T cells from blood. The receptors were gathered from a human donor in good health.

The chain is built from TRBV6-5 and TRBJ1-1, with TRBD1 as a possible D gene (5 bases). V was cut by 10 bases and J by 1 base, with 22 bases left in between. Germline V lookup: CDR1 MNHEY, CDR2 SVGAGI. This CDR3 has 16 amino acids. The CDR3 spells CATQLQVDNPNTEAFF. The CDR3 coding sequence is TGTGCCACCCAGTTACAAGTGGACAACCCGAACACTGAAGCTTTCTTT.

In its sample, this clonotype was seen a few times. The junction differs from germline at one of its ends, possibly a read error. V and J are TRBV7-8 and TRBJ2-1, with TRBD2 identical over 8 bases. Germline V gene data show CDR1 as SGHVS and CDR2 as FQNEAQ. The CDR3 totals 12 residues. CDR3 coding DNA: TGTGCCAGCAGCCCAGCGCCCCGGGAGGGGGTCTTC. Amino acid sequence: CASSPAPREGVF. The entire variable domain, with the rest obtained from reference TRBV7-8 and TRBJ2-1, is as follows: GAGVSQSPRYKVAKRGQDVALRCDPISGHVSLFWYQQALGQGPEFLTYFQNEAQLDKSGLPSDRFFAERPEGSVSTLKIQRTQQEDSAVYLCASSPAPREGVFGPGTRLTVL.

Here the CDR3 reads CASSIDLAETYEQYF. Here the CDR3 DNA reads TGTGCCAGTAGTATAGATCTCGCGGAGACCTACGAGCAGTACTTC. The genes are TRBV19 and TRBJ2-7; D unresolved. The CDR3 covers 15 residues. Germline V gene data show CDR1 as LNHDA and CDR2 as SQIVND (reference sequence). V was pared by 0 bases and J by 2 bases, with 11 bases between.

This chain joins TRBV28 and TRBJ1-5; 7 positions match TRBD1. V lost 6 bases, J lost 6 bases, and 17 bases stayed unmatched. CDR3 size: 17 residues. The germline V gene encodes CDR1 MDHEN and CDR2 SYDVKM. The CDR3, as DNA: TGTGCCAGCAGCCCGGATGGGACAGTACGCAATACTCAGCCCCAGCATTTT. Encoded protein: CASSPDGTVRNTQPQHF.

This chain links TRBV7-9 with TRBJ2-1, with TRBD1 identical over 7 bases. This CDR3 has 15 amino acids. Germline V lookup: CDR1 SEHNR, CDR2 FQNEAQ (reference sequence). The junction had 8 bases not matched to a gene; V was cut back by 6 bases and J by 3 bases. The CDR3 is CASRRPGQSYNEQFF. The CDR3 region has the DNA TGTGCCAGCAGGCGGCCGGGACAGAGCTACAATGAGCAGTTCTTC.

This clonotype was seen only a few times. The gene calls are TRBV13 and TRBJ2-5, with 9 bases fitting TRBD1. This CDR3 comprises 14 residues. Per germline, CDR1 PRHDT and CDR2 FYEKMQ (reference sequence). The trim removed 5 bases at V and 7 bases at J, leaving 8 bases unmatched. CDR3 protein: CASSKDRGDGTQYF. CDR3 DNA sequence: TGTGCCAGCAGCAAGGACAGGGGAGACGGGACCCAGTACTTC.

The CDR3 loop reads CASSLLLLINSPLHF. For the CDR3, the DNA is TGTGCCAGCAGTTTATTGCTGTTAATTAATTCACCCCTCCACTTT. This chain connects TRBV28 to TRBJ1-6, with D unclear. CDR3 length: 15 residues. Germline V gives CDR1 MDHEN, CDR2 SYDVKM. V lost 1 base and J 6 bases, leaving 10 bases between the germline ends. Full variable domain (missing parts from reference TRBV28 and TRBJ1-6): DVKVTQSSRYLVKRTGEKVFLECVQDMDHENMFWYRQDPGLGLRLIYFSYDVKMKEKGDIPEGYSVSREKKERFSLILESASTNQTSMYLCASSLLLLINSPLHFGNGTRLTVT.

The chain recombines TRBV5-1 with TRBJ2-1, with D hard to call. V dropped 2 bases and J dropped 2 bases, with 2 bases sitting between them. The germline gives CDR1 SGHRS, CDR2 YFSETQ. The CDR3 sequence is 12 residues long. CDR3 DNA: TGCGCCAGCAGCTTTCCCTACAATGAGCAGTTCTTC. It is translated as CASSFPYNEQFF.

The CDR3 sequence: CAWSVQVDTEAFF. CDR3 coding DNA: TGTGCCTGGAGTGTACAGGTGGACACTGAAGCTTTCTTT. The chain links TRBV30 to TRBJ1-1; tentative D call: TRBD1 (5 bases). Deletions cut 0 bases from V and 3 bases from J, with 8 bases between. CDR1 is GTSNPN and CDR2 is SVGIG in the germline V gene (reference sequence). The CDR3 extends over 13 amino acids. The whole variable domain, remainder taken from reference TRBV30 and TRBJ1-1, is SQTIHQWPATLVQPVGSPLSLECTVEGTSNPNLYWYRQAAGRGLQLLFYSVGIGQISSEVPQNLSASRPQDRQFILSSKKLLLSDSGFYLCAWSVQVDTEAFFGQGTRLTVV.